These T cell receptor beta chains were read from a single sample in a study of control samples from healthy donors and cancer patients. Profiling relied on immunoSEQ multiplex PCR, and the TCRdb table lists in-frame clones only, not all of them. Of 100,000 to 150,000 clones in the sample, approximately 90% are singletons; the top ten hold roughly 2.5%. Sequencing was done on a sample of blood. The receptors were gathered from a middle-aged man in good health. The CDR3 runs from the conserved cysteine through the conserved F or W. D genes are given only for firm matches. Size tells how often a clone was seen (once, few, many) or the class of an expanded clone, and some rows leave it out.

V gene	D gene	clone size	J gene	CDR3 protein	CDR3 DNA
TRBV2	.	.	TRBJ1-1	CASSNTGTETEAFF	TGTGCCAGCAGCAATACAGGGACTGAGACTGAAGCTTTCTTT
TRBV5-4	.	.	TRBJ1-2	CASSQGFQSGTYGYTF	TGTGCCAGCAGCCAAGGGTTTCAGTCGGGCACCTATGGCTACACCTTC
TRBV7-2	.	.	TRBJ2-1	CASSPQSSYNEQFF	TGTGCCAGCAGCCCGCAGAGCTCCTACAATGAGCAGTTCTTC
TRBV5-1	.	.	TRBJ2-3	CASSETTSTDTQYF	TGCGCCAGCAGCGAAACGACTAGTACAGATACGCAGTATTTT
TRBV14	TRBD1	.	TRBJ2-7	CASSQTFRDSSYEQYF	TGTGCCAGCAGCCAGACGTTCCGGGACAGCTCCTACGAGCAGTACTTC
TRBV5-1	.	.	TRBJ1-5	CASSLDSLNQPQHF	TGCGCCAGCAGCCTGGACAGCCTAAATCAGCCCCAGCATTTT
TRBV29-1	TRBD1	.	TRBJ1-5	CSVTGDNQPQHF	TGCAGCGTAACAGGGGACAATCAGCCCCAGCATTTT
TRBV11-3	.	few	TRBJ1-2	CASSGQGSYGYTF	TGTGCCAGCAGCGGCCAGGGGAGCTATGGCTACACCTTC
TRBV27	TRBD2	.	TRBJ2-5	CASTGRVGETQYF	TGTGCCAGCACCGGGAGGGTAGGAGAGACCCAGTACTTC
TRBV7-6	.	few	TRBJ2-2	CASGGKETGELFF	TGTGCCAGCGGAGGGAAGGAAACCGGGGAGCTGTTTTTT
TRBV6-4	TRBD2	.	TRBJ2-5	CASSDSPSGEEETQYF	TGTGCCAGCAGTGACTCGCCTAGCGGGGAAGAAGAGACCCAGTACTTC
TRBV27	.	.	TRBJ1-5	CASSPSTVQPQHF	TGTGCCAGCAGTCCCTCCACAGTTCAGCCCCAGCATTTT
TRBV10-3	TRBD1	few	TRBJ1-1	CAIRSGTGSTPATEAFF	TGTGCCATCAGGTCCGGGACAGGGTCGACGCCAGCCACTGAAGCTTTCTTT
TRBV19	TRBD1	.	TRBJ1-2	CASRTGPHGYTF	TGTGCCAGTAGGACAGGGCCACATGGCTACACCTTC
TRBV28	.	.	TRBJ1-5	CASSWISRGSNQPQHF	TGTGCCAGCAGTTGGATATCCAGGGGTAGCAATCAGCCCCAGCATTTT
TRBV7-2	TRBD1	.	TRBJ1-6	CASSLWTGGASPLHF	TGTGCCAGCAGCTTGTGGACAGGGGGCGCTTCACCCCTCCACTTT
TRBV5-1	.	.	TRBJ2-7	CASSLGSPGEQYF	TGCGCCAGCAGCTTGGGTAGCCCCGGCGAGCAGTACTTC
TRBV6-1	.	.	TRBJ1-6	CASSERGGNSPLHF	TGTGCCAGCAGTGAACGGGGCGGAAATTCACCCCTCCACTTT
TRBV28	.	.	TRBJ2-1	CASRVPRSPQFF	TGTGCCAGCAGGGTCCCCCGCTCCCCGCAGTTCTTC
TRBV7-2	TRBD1	.	TRBJ1-2	CASSLWGQGVSNYGYTF	TGTGCCAGCAGCTTATGGGGACAGGGTGTATCTAACTATGGCTACACCTTC
TRBV5-1	.	.	TRBJ1-4	CASSLGGTTNEKLFF	TGCGCCAGCAGCTTGGGGGGGACAACTAATGAAAAACTGTTTTTT
TRBV27	.	few	TRBJ1-2	CASSFMGNYGYTF	TGTGCCAGCAGTTTTATGGGGAACTATGGCTACACCTTC
TRBV2	.	.	TRBJ2-7	CASSEIGGGALEQYF	TGTGCCAGCAGTGAAATTGGGGGGGGCGCCTTGGAGCAGTACTTC
TRBV28	.	.	TRBJ1-1	CASQNDRLNTEAFF	TGTGCCAGCCAAAACGACAGACTAAACACTGAAGCTTTCTTT
TRBV7-2	.	.	TRBJ1-5	CASSRHAEQPQHF	TGTGCCAGCAGCCGTCATGCAGAACAGCCCCAGCATTTT
TRBV3-1/TRBV3-2	.	.	TRBJ2-5	CASSPSGGWETQYF	TGTGCCAGCAGCCCCTCGGGGGGCTGGGAGACCCAGTACTTC
TRBV9	.	once	TRBJ2-2	CASSVAGGTGELFF	TGTGCCAGCAGCGTAGCTGGGGGCACCGGGGAGCTGTTTTTT
TRBV6-4	.	.	TRBJ1-5	CASMRFRGNNQPQHF	TGTGCCAGCATGCGGTTTCGAGGGAACAATCAGCCCCAGCATTTT
TRBV25-1	TRBD1	.	TRBJ2-5	CASSELVSSSGGVKTQYF	TGTGCCAGCAGTGAATTAGTTTCGTCGTCAGGGGGCGTGAAGACCCAGTACTTC
TRBV5-4	TRBD1	.	TRBJ2-7	CASSSTGVGYEQYF	TGTGCCAGCAGCTCGACAGGGGTCGGGTACGAGCAGTACTTC
TRBV5-1	.	.	TRBJ2-1	CASRIQGPYNEQFF	TGCGCCAGCAGGATACAGGGACCCTACAATGAGCAGTTCTTC
TRBV6-2/TRBV6-3	TRBD1	.	TRBJ1-2	CASSPQGDRYGYTF	TGTGCCAGCAGTCCCCAGGGGGACCGATATGGCTACACCTTC
TRBV11-2	TRBD1	.	TRBJ2-5	CASSPRGQGLETQYF	TGTGCCAGCAGCCCGCGGGGACAGGGTCTCGAGACCCAGTACTTC
TRBV30	.	.	TRBJ1-2	CAWSVVWEGGYTF	TGTGCCTGGAGTGTAGTCTGGGAAGGCGGCTACACCTTC
TRBV11-2	.	.	TRBJ1-1	CASSSQYSGTEAFF	TGTGCCAGCAGCTCACAATACTCGGGCACTGAAGCTTTCTTT
TRBV9	TRBD1	.	TRBJ2-7	CASSSKADRSSYEQYF	TGTGCCAGCAGCTCGAAAGCGGACAGGAGCTCCTACGAGCAGTACTTC
TRBV19	.	once	TRBJ1-2	CASSIRDTLGYTF	TGTGCCAGTAGTATAAGGGACACTCTTGGCTACACCTTC
TRBV15	.	.	TRBJ1-1	CATSRVEFMNTEAFF	TGTGCCACCAGCAGAGTGGAGTTTATGAACACTGAAGCTTTCTTT
TRBV6-6	.	.	TRBJ2-7	CASSRGAVGYEQYF	TGTGCCAGCAGCCGCGGGGCGGTTGGCTACGAGCAGTACTTC
TRBV10-1	.	.	TRBJ1-1	CASSESTGTLEAFF	TGCGCCAGCAGTGAGTCGACGGGGACCCTTGAAGCTTTCTTT
TRBV13	TRBD1	.	TRBJ2-5	CASSHGQGEGETQYF	TGTGCCAGCAGCCACGGACAGGGCGAGGGAGAGACCCAGTACTTC
TRBV14	TRBD1	.	TRBJ2-2	CASSQNTGVTGELFF	TGTGCCAGCAGCCAGAACACAGGGGTCACCGGGGAGCTGTTTTTT
TRBV18	.	.	TRBJ1-1	CASSQGGRSTEAFF	TGTGCCAGCTCACAAGGGGGAAGGTCCACTGAAGCTTTCTTT
TRBV25-1	.	.	TRBJ1-5	CASSESAGSTQPQHF	TGTGCCAGCAGTGAATCCGCAGGGTCGACTCAGCCCCAGCATTTT
TRBV6-6	TRBD1	.	TRBJ2-3	CASRNRDRDHTDTQYF	TGTGCCAGCAGGAACCGGGACAGGGACCACACAGATACGCAGTATTTT
TRBV19	.	once	TRBJ1-5	CASSHSGTQHF	TGTGCCAGTAGCCATAGCGGGACCCAGCATTTT